A selection of T cell receptor beta chains follows, all from one sample in a study of blood T cell repertoires in COVID-19. Sequencing used immunoSEQ multiplex PCR; TCRdb keeps in-frame clones, though not all of them. The data show approximately 140,000 clones, 88% seen once. Material: PBMCs or T cells enriched from blood (not recorded which). These receptors originate from a woman aged 25 to 39 with acute COVID-19. The CDR3 runs from the conserved cysteine through the conserved F or W. The D gene is left open where the match is weak. For some rows the clone size is stated as once, few or many, or as a class when expanded; others skip it.

j_gene: TRBJ2-1
d_gene: TRBD1
v_gene: TRBV30
abundance: -
CDR3aa: CAWDRDYNEQFF
CDR3nt: TGTGCCTGGGACAGGGATTACAATGAGCAGTTCTTC

j_gene: TRBJ2-5
d_gene: -
v_gene: TRBV6-5
abundance: -
CDR3aa: CATRRSIEETQYF
CDR3nt: TGTGCCACCCGACGGAGTATAGAAGAGACCCAGTACTTC

j_gene: TRBJ1-5
d_gene: -
v_gene: TRBV11-2
abundance: -
CDR3aa: CASSLGLSNQPQHF
CDR3nt: TGTGCCAGCAGCTTAGGACTTAGCAATCAGCCCCAGCATTTT

j_gene: TRBJ1-2
d_gene: TRBD1
v_gene: TRBV4-1
abundance: -
CDR3aa: CASSQVQGEGGYTF
CDR3nt: TGCGCCAGCAGCCAAGTTCAGGGGGAAGGGGGCTACACCTTC

j_gene: TRBJ1-2
d_gene: -
v_gene: TRBV29-1
abundance: -
CDR3aa: CSVVHFRRGLVYGYTF
CDR3nt: TGCAGCGTTGTTCACTTCAGGCGGGGGCTAGTCTATGGCTACACCTTC

j_gene: TRBJ1-4
d_gene: TRBD1
v_gene: TRBV5-1
abundance: -
CDR3aa: CASRSGGSTNEKLFF
CDR3nt: TGCGCCAGCAGGTCAGGGGGCTCAACTAATGAAAAACTGTTTTTT

j_gene: TRBJ2-1
d_gene: TRBD2
v_gene: TRBV7-3
abundance: -
CDR3aa: CASSSSGDYYNEQFF
CDR3nt: TGTGCCAGCAGCTCTAGCGGGGATTACTACAATGAGCAGTTCTTC

j_gene: TRBJ1-4
d_gene: TRBD1
v_gene: TRBV5-6
abundance: -
CDR3aa: CASTSRDRGPGKLFF
CDR3nt: TGTGCCAGCACCTCAAGGGACAGGGGGCCCGGAAAACTGTTTTTT

j_gene: TRBJ2-5
d_gene: -
v_gene: TRBV3-1/TRBV3-2
abundance: -
CDR3aa: CASSSFVLETQYF
CDR3nt: TGTGCCAGCAGCTCTTTCGTATTAGAGACCCAGTACTTC

j_gene: TRBJ1-2
d_gene: -
v_gene: TRBV12-3/TRBV12-4
abundance: -
CDR3aa: CASSSNQVGYTF
CDR3nt: TGTGCCAGCAGTTCCAATCAGGTTGGGTACACCTTC

j_gene: TRBJ2-7
d_gene: -
v_gene: TRBV11-2
abundance: once
CDR3aa: CASSLVVPAYEQYF
CDR3nt: TGTGCCAGCAGCTTAGTTGTACCTGCGTACGAGCAGTACTTC

j_gene: TRBJ2-5
d_gene: -
v_gene: TRBV29-1
abundance: -
CDR3aa: CSVDVTGETQYF
CDR3nt: TGCAGCGTGGACGTAACGGGGGAGACCCAGTACTTC

j_gene: TRBJ2-5
d_gene: -
v_gene: TRBV20-1
abundance: -
CDR3aa: CSARTGETQYF
CDR3nt: TGCAGTGCTAGAACGGGAGAGACCCAGTACTTC

j_gene: TRBJ2-3
d_gene: TRBD2
v_gene: TRBV7-2
abundance: -
CDR3aa: CASSQERDGSADTQYF
CDR3nt: TGTGCCAGCAGCCAAGAGCGGGACGGAAGCGCAGATACGCAGTATTTT

j_gene: TRBJ1-2
d_gene: TRBD1
v_gene: TRBV7-9
abundance: few
CDR3aa: CASTGQANYGYTF
CDR3nt: TGTGCCAGCACCGGACAGGCTAACTATGGCTACACCTTC

j_gene: TRBJ2-5
d_gene: -
v_gene: TRBV18
abundance: -
CDR3aa: CASSPPGPETQYF
CDR3nt: TGTGCCAGCTCACCACCGGGCCCGGAGACCCAGTACTTC

j_gene: TRBJ2-2
d_gene: TRBD2
v_gene: TRBV2
abundance: -
CDR3aa: CASSEMAGGPGELFF
CDR3nt: TGTGCCAGCAGTGAGATGGCGGGAGGGCCCGGGGAGCTGTTTTTT

j_gene: TRBJ2-3
d_gene: TRBD2
v_gene: TRBV7-7
abundance: -
CDR3aa: CASSLTSQSTDTQYF
CDR3nt: TGTGCTAGCAGCCTGACTAGCCAGAGCACAGATACGCAGTATTTT

j_gene: TRBJ2-1
d_gene: -
v_gene: TRBV7-3
abundance: -
CDR3aa: CASSLIATSYNEQFF
CDR3nt: TGTGCCAGCAGCTTAATAGCGACATCCTACAATGAGCAGTTCTTC

j_gene: TRBJ2-1
d_gene: -
v_gene: TRBV4-3
abundance: -
CDR3aa: CASSQRSLARNEQFF
CDR3nt: TGCGCCAGCAGCCAACGATCACTAGCAAGGAATGAGCAGTTCTTC

j_gene: TRBJ1-3
d_gene: -
v_gene: TRBV5-4
abundance: -
CDR3aa: CASSLAGGAQVGNTIYF
CDR3nt: TGTGCCAGCAGCTTGGCTGGGGGGGCGCAGGTTGGAAACACCATATATTTT

j_gene: TRBJ2-1
d_gene: TRBD2
v_gene: TRBV11-1
abundance: -
CDR3aa: CASSQGLAGNYEQFF
CDR3nt: TGTGCCAGCAGCCAGGGACTAGCGGGAAATTATGAGCAGTTCTTC

j_gene: TRBJ2-3
d_gene: TRBD2
v_gene: TRBV30
abundance: -
CDR3aa: CAWTGPRREGVDTQYF
CDR3nt: TGTGCCTGGACCGGGCCCCGTCGGGAGGGCGTCGATACGCAGTATTTT

j_gene: TRBJ2-3
d_gene: -
v_gene: TRBV9
abundance: -
CDR3aa: CASSVAQGRVSDTQYF
CDR3nt: TGTGCCAGCAGCGTAGCTCAGGGGAGGGTATCGGATACGCAGTATTTT

j_gene: TRBJ2-7
d_gene: -
v_gene: TRBV19
abundance: once
CDR3aa: CASRRQGSSYEQYF
CDR3nt: TGTGCCAGTAGGCGGCAGGGTTCCTCCTACGAGCAGTACTTC

j_gene: TRBJ2-5
d_gene: TRBD2
v_gene: TRBV5-1
abundance: -
CDR3aa: CASSPGLAGGSETQYF
CDR3nt: TGCGCCAGCAGCCCGGGACTAGCGGGAGGATCTGAGACCCAGTACTTC

j_gene: TRBJ1-1
d_gene: -
v_gene: TRBV5-1
abundance: -
CDR3aa: CASSSGVNTEAFF
CDR3nt: TGCGCCAGCAGCTCAGGCGTGAACACTGAAGCTTTCTTT

j_gene: TRBJ1-5
d_gene: TRBD1
v_gene: TRBV28
abundance: -
CDR3aa: CASSPDRMENSNQPQHF
CDR3nt: TGTGCCAGCAGTCCGGACAGGATGGAGAATAGCAATCAGCCCCAGCATTTT

j_gene: TRBJ2-3
d_gene: -
v_gene: TRBV2
abundance: once
CDR3aa: CASTIGGSRQMDTQYF
CDR3nt: TGTGCCAGCACCATTGGGGGCTCTCGCCAGATGGATACGCAGTATTTT

j_gene: TRBJ2-3
d_gene: TRBD2
v_gene: TRBV19
abundance: -
CDR3aa: CASSMSAGGEDTQYF
CDR3nt: TGTGCCAGTAGTATGTCAGCGGGAGGTGAAGATACGCAGTATTTT

j_gene: TRBJ1-5
d_gene: -
v_gene: TRBV2
abundance: -
CDR3aa: CASSDGSNQPQHF
CDR3nt: TGTGCCAGCAGTGACGGTAGCAATCAGCCCCAGCATTTT

j_gene: TRBJ1-1
d_gene: TRBD1
v_gene: TRBV18
abundance: -
CDR3aa: CASSPGTGNTEAFF
CDR3nt: TGTGCCAGCTCACCGGGGACAGGGAACACTGAAGCTTTCTTT

j_gene: TRBJ2-7
d_gene: -
v_gene: TRBV28
abundance: -
CDR3aa: CASSTRQSNEQYF
CDR3nt: TGTGCCAGCAGTACCAGACAGTCAAACGAGCAGTACTTC

j_gene: TRBJ2-1
d_gene: TRBD2
v_gene: TRBV7-9
abundance: -
CDR3aa: CASSLASGGHNEQFF
CDR3nt: TGTGCCAGCAGCTTAGCGAGCGGGGGCCACAATGAGCAGTTCTTC

j_gene: TRBJ2-7
d_gene: -
v_gene: TRBV5-4
abundance: -
CDR3aa: CASSLVRDSYEQYF
CDR3nt: TGTGCCAGCAGCTTGGTCAGGGACTCCTACGAGCAGTACTTC

j_gene: TRBJ2-7
d_gene: -
v_gene: TRBV12-2
abundance: -
CDR3aa: CASRLALGLATYEQYF
CDR3nt: TGTGCAAGTCGCTTAGCGCTCGGACTAGCGACCTACGAGCAGTACTTC

j_gene: TRBJ1-1
d_gene: -
v_gene: TRBV27
abundance: -
CDR3aa: CASSWGGNTEAFF
CDR3nt: TGTGCCAGCAGCTGGGGGGGGAACACTGAAGCTTTCTTT

j_gene: TRBJ1-2
d_gene: TRBD1
v_gene: TRBV7-9
abundance: -
CDR3aa: CASTQGQGASGYTF
CDR3nt: TGTGCCAGCACCCAGGGACAGGGGGCTAGTGGCTACACCTTC

j_gene: TRBJ2-7
d_gene: TRBD1
v_gene: TRBV10-2
abundance: few
CDR3aa: CASSDRGRYEQYF
CDR3nt: TGCGCCAGCAGTGACAGGGGGCGATACGAGCAGTACTTC

j_gene: TRBJ1-6
d_gene: -
v_gene: TRBV28
abundance: -
CDR3aa: CASSFAFLSSYNSPLHF
CDR3nt: TGTGCCAGCAGTTTTGCCTTCCTCAGCTCCTATAATTCACCCCTCCACTTT

j_gene: TRBJ2-5
d_gene: TRBD1
v_gene: TRBV7-8
abundance: -
CDR3aa: CASSARGLGETQYF
CDR3nt: TGTGCCAGCAGCGCCAGGGGGCTTGGAGAGACCCAGTACTTC